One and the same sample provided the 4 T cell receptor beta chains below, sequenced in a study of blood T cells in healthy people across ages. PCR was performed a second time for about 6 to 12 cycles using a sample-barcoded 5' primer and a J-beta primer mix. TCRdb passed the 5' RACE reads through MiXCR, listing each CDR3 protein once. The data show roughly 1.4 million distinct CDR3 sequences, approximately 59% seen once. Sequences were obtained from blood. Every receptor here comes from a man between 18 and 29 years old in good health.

CDR3 in amino acids: CASRPKGTAYEQYF. CDR3 DNA: TGTGCCAGCAGGCCAAAGGGGACAGCTTACGAGCAGTACTTC. This chain connects TRBV6-2 or TRBV6-3 to TRBJ2-7, with 7 bases lining up with TRBD1. V lost 6 bases, J lost 4 bases, and 9 bases stayed unmatched. Germline V gene lookup returns CDR1 MNHEY and CDR2 SVGEGT. The CDR3 runs 14 residues.

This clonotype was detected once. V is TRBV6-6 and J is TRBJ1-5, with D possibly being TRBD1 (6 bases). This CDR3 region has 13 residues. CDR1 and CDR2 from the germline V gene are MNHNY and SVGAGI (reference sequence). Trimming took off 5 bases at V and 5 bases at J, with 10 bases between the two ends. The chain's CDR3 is CASSTGTYQPQHF. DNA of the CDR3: TGTGCCAGCAGTACAGGGACCTATCAGCCCCAGCATTTT.

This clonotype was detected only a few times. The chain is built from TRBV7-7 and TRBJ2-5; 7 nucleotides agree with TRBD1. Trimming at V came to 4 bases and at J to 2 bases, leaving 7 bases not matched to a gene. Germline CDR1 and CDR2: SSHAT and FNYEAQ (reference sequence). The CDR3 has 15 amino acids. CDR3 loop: CASSYRQGVQETQYF. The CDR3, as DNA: TGTGCCAGCAGCTACCGACAGGGCGTTCAAGAGACCCAGTACTTC.

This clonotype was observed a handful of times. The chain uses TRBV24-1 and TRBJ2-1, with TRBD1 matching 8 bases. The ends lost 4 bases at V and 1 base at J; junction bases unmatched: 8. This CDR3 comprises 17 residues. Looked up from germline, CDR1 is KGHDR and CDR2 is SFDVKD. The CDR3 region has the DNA TGTGCCACCAGTGACCCGGGACAGGAACGATCCTACAATGAGCAGTTCTTC. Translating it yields CATSDPGQERSYNEQFF.